This is a list of T cell receptor beta chains from one sample in a study of blood T cell repertoires in COVID-19. Generated by immunoSEQ multiplex PCR, the TCRdb table keeps only in-frame clones and is missing some. This table has about 75,000 clones, more than 70% appearing once. Sequenced input: peripheral blood. Every receptor here comes from a human donor in a cohort sampled during active COVID-19. Both conserved end residues are part of each CDR3. Fields, in order: D gene, clone size, J gene, V gene, CDR3 protein, CDR3 DNA. The D gene is left open where the match is weak. Only part of the rows carry a size: once, few, many, or a class if the clone is expanded.

NA few TRBJ1-3 TRBV6-5 CASSGAGNTIYF TGTGCCAGCTCAGGGGCTGGAAACACCATATATTTT
TRBD1 NA TRBJ2-3 TRBV19 CASTLGQGNTDTQYF TGTGCCAGTACCCTGGGACAGGGAAACACAGATACGCAGTATTTT
NA NA TRBJ1-2 TRBV20-1 CSAITAYGYTF TGCAGTGCCATTACAGCCTATGGCTACACCTTC
NA NA TRBJ2-5 TRBV30 CAWGGVRTQYF TGTGCCTGGGGGGGCGTTCGGACCCAGTACTTC
NA NA TRBJ2-5 TRBV7-3 CASSLGGGETQYF TGTGCCAGCAGCTTAGGAGGAGGGGAGACCCAGTACTTC
TRBD1 NA TRBJ2-2 TRBV5-1 CASNPLGQGDTGELFF TGCGCCAGCAACCCACTCGGACAGGGCGACACCGGGGAGCTGTTTTTT
NA NA TRBJ2-5 TRBV12-5 CASGLEGGLGETQYF TGTGCTAGTGGTTTAGAGGGGGGGCTCGGAGAGACCCAGTACTTC
TRBD2 once TRBJ2-1 TRBV7-9 CASSFSGGAAIEQFF TGTGCCAGCAGCTTTAGCGGGGGGGCGGCTATTGAGCAGTTCTTC
NA NA TRBJ2-4 TRBV7-2 CASSLLVGGDINIQYF TGTGCCAGCAGCTTGCTCGTTGGCGGGGATATAAACATTCAGTACTTC
TRBD1 NA TRBJ1-1 TRBV28 CASSFRQGRFTEAFF TGTGCCAGCAGTTTCCGACAGGGTCGGTTTACTGAAGCTTTCTTT
TRBD2 NA TRBJ2-7 TRBV19 CASIPPRAGGAYEQYF TGTGCCAGTATCCCACCTCGTGCGGGGGGAGCCTACGAGCAGTACTTC
TRBD1 NA TRBJ2-1 TRBV11-2 CASSFLQGEGNEQFF TGTGCCAGCAGCTTCCTACAGGGGGAAGGCAATGAGCAGTTCTTC
TRBD2 NA TRBJ2-1 TRBV6-5 CASQGSGRRYNEQFF TGTGCCTCCCAAGGCAGCGGGAGGAGGTACAATGAGCAGTTCTTC
NA NA TRBJ1-4 TRBV7-9 CASGGIGEKLFF TGTGCCAGCGGGGGGATCGGTGAAAAACTGTTTTTT